The text below deals with one T cell receptor beta chain. The sample is drawn from a study of control samples from healthy donors and cancer patients. Sequencing was performed with immunoSEQ multiplex PCR; in TCRdb, only in-frame clones are kept and a portion is missing. The sample holds around 120,000 clones, approximately 88% seen once. The clonotype comes from a man aged 40-50 years in good health. The sample consisted of blood.

CDR3 sequence (DNA): TGTGCCAGCAGTCAACCGTCCGCAATTTCACCCCTCCACTTT. Its protein product is CASSQPSAISPLHF. The chain joins TRBV6-2 or TRBV6-3 to TRBJ1-6, with D unclear. The V gene lost 5 bases and the J gene lost 9 bases, with 14 bases spanning the gap. CDR1 is MNHEY and CDR2 is SVGEGT in the germline V gene. The CDR3 loop spans 14 amino acids.